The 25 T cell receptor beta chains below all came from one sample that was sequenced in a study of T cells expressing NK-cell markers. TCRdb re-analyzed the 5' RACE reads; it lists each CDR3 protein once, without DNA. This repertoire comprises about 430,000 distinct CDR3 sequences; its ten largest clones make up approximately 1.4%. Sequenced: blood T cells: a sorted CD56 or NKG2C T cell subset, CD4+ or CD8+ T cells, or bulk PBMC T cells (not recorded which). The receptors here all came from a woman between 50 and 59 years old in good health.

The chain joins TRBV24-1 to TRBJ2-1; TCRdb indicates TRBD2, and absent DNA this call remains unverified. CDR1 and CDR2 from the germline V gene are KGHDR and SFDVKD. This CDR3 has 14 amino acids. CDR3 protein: CATQRASSYNEQFF.

CDR3 residues: CASSLGTASFYGYTF. V and J are TRBV11-2 and TRBJ1-2. Per the germline V gene, CDR1 is SGHAT and CDR2 is FQNNGV. The CDR3 contains 15 residues.

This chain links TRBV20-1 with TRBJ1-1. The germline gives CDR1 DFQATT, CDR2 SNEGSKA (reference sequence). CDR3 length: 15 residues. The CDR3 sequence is CSAARPQASNTEAFF.

The CDR3 reads CASSPLAGAEETQYF. J is TRBJ2-5 and V is TRBV5-1; TCRdb lists TRBD2, though no DNA is available to test this call. Germline CDR1 SGHRS, CDR2 YFSETQ. CDR3 length equals 15 residues.

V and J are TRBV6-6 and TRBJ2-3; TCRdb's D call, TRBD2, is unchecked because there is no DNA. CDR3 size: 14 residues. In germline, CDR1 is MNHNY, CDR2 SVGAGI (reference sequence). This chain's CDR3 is CASRPGLVTDTQYF.

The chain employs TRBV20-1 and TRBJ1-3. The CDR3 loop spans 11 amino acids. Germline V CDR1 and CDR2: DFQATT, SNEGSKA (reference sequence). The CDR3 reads CSAPSRNTIYF.

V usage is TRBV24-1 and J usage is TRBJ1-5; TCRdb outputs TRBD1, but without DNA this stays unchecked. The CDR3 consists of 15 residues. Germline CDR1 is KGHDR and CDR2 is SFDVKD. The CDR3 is CATSDIRSGDQPQHF.

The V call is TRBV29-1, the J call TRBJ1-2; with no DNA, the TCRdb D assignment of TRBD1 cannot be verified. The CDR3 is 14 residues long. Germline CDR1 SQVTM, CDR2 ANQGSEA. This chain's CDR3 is CSVVETGDVYGYTF. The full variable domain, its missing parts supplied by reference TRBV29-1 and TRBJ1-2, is SAVISQKPSRDICQRGTSLTIQCQVDSQVTMMFWYRQQPGQSLTLIATANQGSEATYESGFVIDKFPISRPNLTFSTLTVSNMSPEDSSIYLCSVVETGDVYGYTFGSGTRLTVV.

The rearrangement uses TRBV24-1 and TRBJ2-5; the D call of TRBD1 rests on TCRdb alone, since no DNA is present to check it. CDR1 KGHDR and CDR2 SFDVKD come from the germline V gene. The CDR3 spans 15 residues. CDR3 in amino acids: CATSELRDREETQYF.

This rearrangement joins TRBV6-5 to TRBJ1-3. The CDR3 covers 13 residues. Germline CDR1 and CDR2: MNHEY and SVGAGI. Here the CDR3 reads CASQRSSGNTIYF.

CDR3 amino acids: CAIMSDYEQYF. The chain has TRBV10-3 and TRBJ2-7; TCRdb reports TRBD1, a call that lacks DNA to check it against. Germline CDR1 is ENHRY and CDR2 is SYGVKD. The CDR3 spans 11 residues.

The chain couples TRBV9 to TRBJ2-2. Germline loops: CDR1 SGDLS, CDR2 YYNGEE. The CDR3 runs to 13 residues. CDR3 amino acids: CASSVSRTGELFF.

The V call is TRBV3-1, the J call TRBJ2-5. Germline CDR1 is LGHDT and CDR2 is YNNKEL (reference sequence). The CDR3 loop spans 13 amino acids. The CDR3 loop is CASSQDLGETQYF.

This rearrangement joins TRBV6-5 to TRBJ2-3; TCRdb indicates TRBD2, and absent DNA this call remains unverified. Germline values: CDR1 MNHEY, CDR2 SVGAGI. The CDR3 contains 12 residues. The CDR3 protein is CAAGRATDTQYF.

This chain's CDR3 is CATYNPGELFF. The J gene is TRBJ2-2, the V gene TRBV12-3 or TRBV12-4. The CDR3 consists of 11 residues.

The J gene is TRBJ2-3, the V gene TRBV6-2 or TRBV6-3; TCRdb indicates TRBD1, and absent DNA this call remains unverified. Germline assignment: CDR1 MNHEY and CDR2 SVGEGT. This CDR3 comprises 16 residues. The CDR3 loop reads CASSRLGMGPTDTQYF.

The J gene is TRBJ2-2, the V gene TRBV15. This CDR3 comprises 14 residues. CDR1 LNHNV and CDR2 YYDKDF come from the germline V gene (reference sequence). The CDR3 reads CATSRDIPTGELFF.

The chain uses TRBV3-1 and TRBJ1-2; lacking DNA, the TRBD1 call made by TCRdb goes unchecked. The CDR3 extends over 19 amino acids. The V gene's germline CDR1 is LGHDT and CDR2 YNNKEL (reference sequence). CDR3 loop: CASSQDRRGRVPTNYGYTF.

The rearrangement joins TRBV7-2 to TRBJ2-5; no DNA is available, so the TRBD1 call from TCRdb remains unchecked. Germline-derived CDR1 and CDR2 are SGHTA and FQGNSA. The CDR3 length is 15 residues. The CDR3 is CASSPGGQPEETQYF.

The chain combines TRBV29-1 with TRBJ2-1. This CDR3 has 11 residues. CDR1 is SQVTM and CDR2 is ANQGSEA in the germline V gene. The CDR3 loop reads CSAPQYNEQFF.

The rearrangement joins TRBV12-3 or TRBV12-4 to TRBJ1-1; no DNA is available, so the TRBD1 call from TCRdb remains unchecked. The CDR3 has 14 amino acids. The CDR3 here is CASSFGTKSTEAFF.

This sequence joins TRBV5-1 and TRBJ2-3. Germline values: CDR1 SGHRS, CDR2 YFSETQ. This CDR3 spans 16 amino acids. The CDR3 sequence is CASSLGPGIGGDTQYF. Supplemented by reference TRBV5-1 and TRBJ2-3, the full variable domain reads KAGVTQTPRYLIKTRGQQVTLSCSPISGHRSVSWYQQTPGQGLQFLFEYFSETQRNKGNFPGRFSGRQFSNSRSEMNVSTLELGDSALYLCASSLGPGIGGDTQYFGPGTRLTVL.

The CDR3 sequence is CASSPTWVTNEKLFF. This chain uses TRBV5-5 with TRBJ1-4. Germline V gene data show CDR1 as SGHKS and CDR2 as YYEKEE (reference sequence). The CDR3 extends over 15 amino acids.

CDR3 loop: CASTRTGLTDTQYF. The chain is built from TRBV5-1 and TRBJ2-3; the D gene TCRdb calls, TRBD1, cannot be checked with no DNA. The CDR3 is 14 residues long. Germline V gene data show CDR1 as SGHRS and CDR2 as YFSETQ.

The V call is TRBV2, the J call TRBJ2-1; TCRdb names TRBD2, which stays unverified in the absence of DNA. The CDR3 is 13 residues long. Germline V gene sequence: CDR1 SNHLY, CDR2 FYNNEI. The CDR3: CASCLAGGREQFF.